This T cell receptor (beta chain) derives from a study of cytomegalovirus exposure and HLA in healthy donors. In the PCR, 60 Vbeta and 13 Jbeta primers were used. Profiled with immunoSEQ multiplex PCR; TCRdb holds only in-frame clones, not every one. This table holds roughly 130,000 clones, more than 60% found once. Trimming cost V 5 bases and J 0 bases, with 11 bases left between them. CDR3 length: 15 residues. Germline V gene lookup returns CDR1 MNHNS and CDR2 SASEGT. The origin of this receptor is a woman in her sixties or seventies in good health and CMV-seronegative. This sequence joins TRBV6-1 and TRBJ2-1; perhaps TRBD1 as D (5 bases). Sequences were obtained from PBMCs. CDR3 coding DNA: TGTGCCAGCAGTTCCAGACAGAGCTCCTACAATGAGCAGTTCTTC. This translates into CASSSRQSSYNEQFF.